This record covers a single T cell receptor (beta chain). Authors' methods: Researchers report that nucleated cell counts were estimated from reference gene primer amplification. The method was immunoSEQ multiplex PCR; TCRdb's version includes in-frame clones alone and lacks a portion of them. V and J calls and clone size are given by that table; D and trimming were obtained from the DNA. The data contain 130,000 to 150,000 clones, about 85% of them singletons. The V segment lost 5 bases and the J segment 6 bases; nucleotides outside the gene matches: 5. The CDR3 spans 15 residues. The germline CDR1 and CDR2 sequences are MNHEY and SMNVEV (reference sequence). This sample was taken from a study of blood T cell repertoires in COVID-19.

The rearrangement links TRBV27 to TRBJ2-1; 12 bases agree with TRBD2. Sequencing used peripheral blood. The clonotype originates from a human donor with acute or convalescent COVID-19. The donor label of this sample is uncertain. In DNA, the CDR3 is TGTGCCAGCAGTCTCCTAGCGGGAGGGGTCAATGAGCAGTTCTTC. Translation gives CASSLLAGGVNEQFF.